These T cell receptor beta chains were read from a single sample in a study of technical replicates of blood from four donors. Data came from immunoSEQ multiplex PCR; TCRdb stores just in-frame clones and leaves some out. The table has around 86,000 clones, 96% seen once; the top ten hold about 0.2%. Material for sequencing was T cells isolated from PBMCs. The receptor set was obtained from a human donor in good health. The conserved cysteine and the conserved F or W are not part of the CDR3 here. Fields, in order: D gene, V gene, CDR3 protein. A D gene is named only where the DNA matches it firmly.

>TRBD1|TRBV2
ASREGQGALKEQF
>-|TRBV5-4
ASSLFKNEKLF
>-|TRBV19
ASSIMGANTGELF
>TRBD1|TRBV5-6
ASSLSQGVFGGYT
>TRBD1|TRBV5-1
ASSSQGDTEAF
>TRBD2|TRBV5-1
ASSSSGPYNEQF
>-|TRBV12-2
ASRQTPAGLASSGAF
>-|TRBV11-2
ASSLDRGSGNIQY
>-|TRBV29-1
SAQTGKKQF
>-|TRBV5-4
ASSQTGSRLLYGYT
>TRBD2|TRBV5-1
ASSWTSGGFNTDTQY
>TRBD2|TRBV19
ASSTGLAFTTDTQY
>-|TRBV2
ASRYRVAQNTGELF
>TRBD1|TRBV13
ASSSQGSSYNSPLH
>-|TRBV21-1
ASSRQGQETQY
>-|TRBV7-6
ASSSFPRQEGELF
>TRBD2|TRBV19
ASSMSSGYSYEQY
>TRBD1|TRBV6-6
ASSSDRVETQY
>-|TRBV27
ASSYRDKDSEAF
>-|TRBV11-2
ASSLATTGFEQF
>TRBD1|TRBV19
ASSTNDRGLNTEAF
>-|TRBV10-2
ASSEEAINTIY
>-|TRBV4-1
ASSHSDYSIQY
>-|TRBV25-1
ASSQGWYEQY
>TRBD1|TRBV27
ASSDRSNQPQH
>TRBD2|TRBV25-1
ASRPPQGGVYNEQF
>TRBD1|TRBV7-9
ASSSPDRGNEKLF
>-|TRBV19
ASSITGINTEAF
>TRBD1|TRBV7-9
ASSPRPGQGSTGELF
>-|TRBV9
ASSVVPGEEVYGYT
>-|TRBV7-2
ASSLGTRVDTEAF
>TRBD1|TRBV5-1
ASSLETGAGETQY
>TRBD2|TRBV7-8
ASGRLAGEVGNEQF
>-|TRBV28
ASSLRTDSSTDTQY
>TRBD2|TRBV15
ATSRWDRAGGPKF
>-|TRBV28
ASSLTGGASYEQY
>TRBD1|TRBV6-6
ASRHRQGLIMAEAF
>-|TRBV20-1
SASQETQY
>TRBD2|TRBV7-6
ASSLEAGGPSDTQY
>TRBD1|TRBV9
ASSVGDRAGEQY
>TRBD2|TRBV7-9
ASSLREAGSGTPEQY
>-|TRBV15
ATSSGWGGIDEQF
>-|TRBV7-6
ASSLGSGDTQY
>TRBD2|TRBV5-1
ASSFLSSGPSYEQY
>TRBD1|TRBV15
ATNDRDGYT
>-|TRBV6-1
ASFGDYSNQPQH
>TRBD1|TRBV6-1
ASSSGQNYEQY
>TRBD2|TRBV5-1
ASSLASGSSYEQY
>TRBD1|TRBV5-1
ASSQTTGVLGMDTEAF
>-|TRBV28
ASSIRSNQPQH